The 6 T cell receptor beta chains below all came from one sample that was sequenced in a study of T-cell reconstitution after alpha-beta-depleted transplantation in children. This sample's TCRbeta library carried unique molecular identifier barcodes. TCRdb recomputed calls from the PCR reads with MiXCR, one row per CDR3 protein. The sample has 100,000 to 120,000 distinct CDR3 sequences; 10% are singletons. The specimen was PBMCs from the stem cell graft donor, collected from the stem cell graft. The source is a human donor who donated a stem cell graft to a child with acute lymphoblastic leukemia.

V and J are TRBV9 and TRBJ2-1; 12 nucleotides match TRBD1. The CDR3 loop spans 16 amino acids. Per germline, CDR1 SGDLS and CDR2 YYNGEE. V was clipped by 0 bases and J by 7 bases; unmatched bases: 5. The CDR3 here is CASSVEGTGGYNEQFF. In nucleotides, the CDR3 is TGTGCCAGCAGCGTAGAAGGGACAGGGGGCTATAATGAGCAGTTCTTC.

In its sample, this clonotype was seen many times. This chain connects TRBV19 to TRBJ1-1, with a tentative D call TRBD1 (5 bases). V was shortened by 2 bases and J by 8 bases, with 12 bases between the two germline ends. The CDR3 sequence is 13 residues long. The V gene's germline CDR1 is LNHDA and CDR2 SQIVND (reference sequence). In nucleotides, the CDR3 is TGTGCCAGTAGTATAAGGTCCTGGGACGAAGCTTTCTTT. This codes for CASSIRSWDEAFF.

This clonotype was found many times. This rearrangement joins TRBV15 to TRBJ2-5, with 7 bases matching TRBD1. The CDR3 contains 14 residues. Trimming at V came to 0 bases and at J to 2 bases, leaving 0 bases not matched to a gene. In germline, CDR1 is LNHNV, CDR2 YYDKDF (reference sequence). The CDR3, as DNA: TGTGCCACCAGCAGAGACAGGGGGCAAGAGACCCAGTACTTC. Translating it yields CATSRDRGQETQYF. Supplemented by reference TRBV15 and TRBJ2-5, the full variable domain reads DAMVIQNPRYQVTQFGKPVTLSCSQTLNHNVMYWYQQKSSQAPKLLFHYYDKDFNNEADTPDNFQSRRPNTSFCFLDIRSPGLGDTAMYLCATSRDRGQETQYFGPGTRLLVL.

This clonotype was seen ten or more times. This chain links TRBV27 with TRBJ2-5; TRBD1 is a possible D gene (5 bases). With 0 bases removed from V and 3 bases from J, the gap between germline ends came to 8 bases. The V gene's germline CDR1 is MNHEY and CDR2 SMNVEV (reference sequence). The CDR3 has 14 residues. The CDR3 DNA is TGTGCCAGCAGTTTATCGGGCAGGGAAGAGACCCAGTACTTC. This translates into CASSLSGREETQYF.

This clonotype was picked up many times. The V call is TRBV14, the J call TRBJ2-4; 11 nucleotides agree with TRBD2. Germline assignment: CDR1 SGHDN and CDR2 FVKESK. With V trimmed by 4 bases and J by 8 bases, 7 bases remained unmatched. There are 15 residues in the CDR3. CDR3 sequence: CASSPTSGSMYIQYF. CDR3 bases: TGTGCCAGCAGCCCCACTAGCGGGAGTATGTACATTCAGTACTTC. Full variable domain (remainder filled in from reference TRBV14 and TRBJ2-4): EAGVTQFPSHSVIEKGQTVTLRCDPISGHDNLYWYRRVMGKEIKFLLHFVKESKQDESGMPNNRFLAERTGGTYSTLKVQPAELEDSGVYFCASSPTSGSMYIQYFGAGTRLSVL.

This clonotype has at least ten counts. In DNA form, the CDR3 reads TGTGCCCTTGAAATGGGGGAACTCTGTAAAGCTTTCTTT. It codes for CALEMGELCKAFF. The chain couples TRBV2 to TRBJ1-1; D possibly corresponds to TRBD1 (5 bases). CDR3 length: 13 amino acids. The V gene's germline CDR1 is SNHLY and CDR2 FYNNEI. With 11 bases removed from V and 9 bases from J, the gap between germline ends came to 22 bases.